These 27 T cell receptor beta chains came from one sample sequenced in a study of beta chain features in type 1 diabetes. Broader study findings: Moderately but significantly shorter TCRB CDR3s were found in Type 1 diabetes patients in all four CD4+ subsets.

Their antigens are not known. Sequencing targeted expressed TCRB transcripts, as all isolated RNA had been reverse transcribed. The data were produced by immunoSEQ multiplex PCR, yet TCRdb's version contains in-frame clones alone and is incomplete. Of around 690,000 clones in the sample, under 15% were seen once. What was sequenced was naive CD4+ T cells from blood. These receptors originate from a man aged 25 to 40 with type 1 diabetes.

The rearrangement links TRBV9 to TRBJ2-1; no definite D call. CDR3 length equals 13 residues. The V end lost 3 bases, the J end lost 4 bases, and 8 bases lay between the germline ends. CDR1 is SGDLS and CDR2 is YYNGEE in the germline V gene. As DNA, the CDR3 is TGTGCCAGCAGCGCCTCCTTATACAATGAGCAGTTCTTC. It translates to CASSASLYNEQFF.

V usage is TRBV25-1 and J usage is TRBJ2-5, with D perhaps being TRBD1 or TRBD2 (7 bases each). The length of the CDR3 is 13 residues. V lost 10 bases, J lost 0 bases, and 12 bases lay in between. CDR1 MGHDK and CDR2 SYGVNS come from the germline V gene. The CDR3 here is CATGGDNQETQYF. For the CDR3, the DNA is TGTGCCACAGGGGGGGACAACCAAGAGACCCAGTACTTC.

The rearrangement joins TRBV30 to TRBJ1-5, with 9 bases identical to TRBD1. The CDR3 extends over 14 amino acids. The germline V gene has CDR1 GTSNPN and CDR2 SVGIG (reference sequence). V gave up 3 bases and J gave up 4 bases; unmatched junction bases: 4. The CDR3 region is CAWSYGQGNQPQHF. CDR3 DNA sequence: TGTGCCTGGAGCTACGGACAGGGGAATCAGCCCCAGCATTTT.

Only a few counts were recorded for this clone. The chain has TRBV7-2 and TRBJ2-7; no firm D call. This CDR3 is built from 15 residues. Germline-derived CDR1 and CDR2 are SGHTA and FQGNSA. Trimming removed 0 bases at V and 0 bases at J, with 9 bases between. CDR3 DNA: TGTGCCAGCAGCTTAGCGATCAGTAACTCCTACGAGCAGTACTTC. It translates to CASSLAISNSYEQYF.

This chain joins TRBV7-2 and TRBJ2-3; D not resolved. V lost 6 bases and J lost 6, with 19 bases in between. This CDR3 spans 15 amino acids. The germline V gene has CDR1 SGHTA and CDR2 FQGNSA. The CDR3 region is CASSSISSVADTQYF. DNA of the CDR3: TGTGCCAGCAGTTCCATTTCCTCGGTGGCGGATACGCAGTATTTT.

This clone was detected only a few times. The chain uses TRBV7-2 and TRBJ2-1; D is uncertain. The V and J ends lost 2 bases and 1 base respectively, with 9 bases between them. The CDR3 runs 15 residues. Germline-derived CDR1 and CDR2 are SGHTA and FQGNSA. CDR3 sequence reads: CASSLMVASYNEQFF. CDR3 DNA: TGTGCCAGCAGCTTAATGGTGGCATCCTACAATGAGCAGTTCTTC. Full variable domain (missing parts from reference TRBV7-2 and TRBJ2-1): GAGVSQSPSNKVTEKGKDVELRCDPISGHTALYWYRQSLGQGLEFLIYFQGNSAPDKSGLPSDRFSAERTGGSVSTLTIQRTQQEDSAVYLCASSLMVASYNEQFFGPGTRLTVL.

This rearrangement joins TRBV2 to TRBJ1-1; a possible D gene is TRBD1 (5 bases). The ends were cut back, 7 bases at V and 2 bases at J, with 11 bases in the middle. CDR1 is SNHLY and CDR2 is FYNNEI in the germline V gene. This CDR3 is built from 13 residues. CDR3 residues: CASNRDGNTEAFF. The CDR3, as DNA: TGTGCCAGCAACCGGGACGGAAACACTGAAGCTTTCTTT.

The V and J genes are TRBV2 and TRBJ2-3; TRBD1 is a possible D gene (5 bases). With 7 bases removed from V and 1 base from J, the gap between germline ends came to 24 bases. This CDR3 is 18 amino acids long. Germline lookup yields CDR1 SNHLY and CDR2 FYNNEI. The CDR3 nucleotides read TGTGCCAGCACTTACCGGGCCGCACATCTCAGGGGCACAGATACGCAGTATTTT. Translation gives CASTYRAAHLRGTDTQYF.

This rearrangement joins TRBV29-1 to TRBJ2-7, with D tentatively TRBD1 (7 bases). Trimming removed 5 bases from V and 2 bases from J, with 13 bases in between. CDR3 length: 13 amino acids. Per germline, CDR1 SQVTM and CDR2 ANQGSEA. The CDR3 DNA reads TGCAGCGTTCGGAGGGGGCAGGCCTACGAGCAGTACTTC. As protein: CSVRRGQAYEQYF.

CDR3 sequence reads: CASSPRPENIQYF. Here the CDR3 DNA reads TGTGCCAGCTCACCACGCCCCGAGAACATTCAGTACTTC. This chain joins TRBV18 and TRBJ2-4; D unclear. V lost 1 base, J lost 7 bases, and 8 bases lay in between. CDR1 and CDR2 (germline): KGHSH, LQKENI. The CDR3 sequence is 13 residues long. Looking up the rest from reference TRBV18 and TRBJ2-4 gives the full variable domain: NAGVMQNPRHLVRRRGQEARLRCSPMKGHSHVYWYRQLPEEGLKFMVYLQKENIIDESGMPKERFSAEFPKEGPSILRIQQVVRGDSAAYFCASSPRPENIQYFGAGTRLSVL.

The gene calls are TRBV7-2 and TRBJ2-1, with D unresolved. V was shortened by 7 bases and J by 0 bases, with 7 bases between the two germline ends. The CDR3 contains 13 residues. Germline loops: CDR1 SGHTA, CDR2 FQGNSA. The CDR3 here is CASTPYSYNEQFF. The DNA of the CDR3 is TGTGCCAGCACCCCTTACTCCTACAATGAGCAGTTCTTC. Filled out from reference TRBV7-2 and TRBJ2-1, the complete variable domain reads GAGVSQSPSNKVTEKGKDVELRCDPISGHTALYWYRQSLGQGLEFLIYFQGNSAPDKSGLPSDRFSAERTGGSVSTLTIQRTQQEDSAVYLCASTPYSYNEQFFGPGTRLTVL.

This chain uses TRBV7-9 with TRBJ1-4, with D uncertain. The length of the CDR3 is 15 residues. With 5 bases removed from V and 0 bases from J, the gap between germline ends came to 10 bases. Per germline, CDR1 SEHNR and CDR2 FQNEAQ (reference sequence). The CDR3 reads CASSQDGATNEKLFF. In nucleotides, the CDR3 is TGTGCCAGCAGCCAAGACGGGGCAACTAATGAAAAACTGTTTTTT.

This sequence joins TRBV14 and TRBJ1-1; the match to TRBD1 covers 7 bases. The CDR3 loop spans 14 amino acids. V was clipped by 4 bases and J by 0 bases; unmatched bases: 2. The germline CDR1 and CDR2 sequences are SGHDN and FVKESK. In nucleotides, the CDR3 is TGTGCCAGCAGCCTACAGGGGTTGAACACTGAAGCTTTCTTT. It specifies CASSLQGLNTEAFF.

This clone was seen only a few times. This chain uses TRBV28 with TRBJ2-1; no clear D. V dropped 3 bases and J dropped 4 bases, with 7 bases sitting between them. The CDR3 is 13 amino acids. Germline loops: CDR1 MDHEN, CDR2 SYDVKM. The CDR3 sequence: CASSFSSYNEQFF. The CDR3 DNA reads as TGTGCCAGCAGTTTCTCGAGTTACAATGAGCAGTTCTTC. The entire variable domain, with the rest obtained from reference TRBV28 and TRBJ2-1, is as follows: DVKVTQSSRYLVKRTGEKVFLECVQDMDHENMFWYRQDPGLGLRLIYFSYDVKMKEKGDIPEGYSVSREKKERFSLILESASTNQTSMYLCASSFSSYNEQFFGPGTRLTVL.

The chain recombines TRBV7-2 with TRBJ1-5, with TRBD1 as a possible D gene (6 bases). CDR1 SGHTA and CDR2 FQGNSA come from the germline V gene. The length of the CDR3 is 16 residues. The V gene lost 5 bases and the J gene lost 0 bases, with 14 bases spanning the gap. CDR3 residues: CASSPSGTHSNQPQHF. In nucleotides, the CDR3 is TGTGCCAGCAGCCCTTCCGGGACACATAGCAATCAGCCCCAGCATTTT.

This chain connects TRBV7-2 to TRBJ1-2; D may be TRBD1 (6 bases). The V gene's germline CDR1 is SGHTA and CDR2 FQGNSA. The V end was cut by 5 bases, the J end by 5 bases, with 15 bases between. This CDR3 has 14 residues. As DNA, the CDR3 is TGTGCCAGCAGCCCCTTCAGGGGAGAATATGGCTACACCTTC. Encoded protein: CASSPFRGEYGYTF.

This clone occurred a few times. The gene calls are TRBV27 and TRBJ1-2; D is unclear. V shed 6 bases and J shed 6 bases, with 20 bases lying between them. Germline-derived CDR1 and CDR2 are MNHEY and SMNVEV (reference sequence). The CDR3 has 15 residues. For the CDR3, the DNA is TGTGCCAGCAGGAGCGCGGACGCTCTCGTGGATGGCTACACCTTC. Residues: CASRSADALVDGYTF.

This clone was seen a few times. The junction does not match germline at one end; this may be a read error. This sequence joins TRBV7-9 and TRBJ1-6; 7 bases are a match to TRBD1. The CDR3 totals 15 residues. Germline V CDR1 and CDR2: SEHNR, FQNEAQ (reference sequence). The CDR3 DNA is TGTGCCAGCAGGCCTCGGGACAGCCTTTGGTCACCCCCCCACTTT. This codes for CASRPRDSLWSPPHF.

This clone was counted a few times. The rearrangement uses TRBV29-1 and TRBJ2-5; weak D call: TRBD2 (5 bases). Trimming removed 6 bases at V and 5 bases at J, with 19 bases between. The CDR3 runs to 14 residues. The V gene's germline CDR1 is SQVTM and CDR2 ANQGSEA. The DNA for the CDR3 is TGCAGCGTAAGGACTTTCCTTGATGCGGAGACCCAGTACTTC. It translates to CSVRTFLDAETQYF.

This clone came up a few times. This chain joins TRBV21-1 and TRBJ1-2. TRBV21-1 is recorded as a pseudogene. The CDR3 covers 13 residues. CDR3: CASSTSGTYGYTF. The DNA of the CDR3 is TGTGCCAGCAGCACTTCCGGGACCTATGGCTACACCTTC.

This chain uses TRBV29-1 with TRBJ2-1; D is ambiguous. Trimming left V 8 bases short and J 6 bases short, with 14 bases between. Germline CDR1 SQVTM, CDR2 ANQGSEA. The CDR3 runs to 12 residues. For the CDR3, the DNA is TGCAGCCTTTCCTCGAGGTTCAATGAGCAGTTCTTC. This sequence encodes CSLSSRFNEQFF.

There are a few counts of this clone. This rearrangement joins TRBV6-5 to TRBJ1-4; D is unclear. Trimming left V 5 bases short and J 3 bases short, with 10 bases between. The CDR3 has 14 residues. Germline V gives CDR1 MNHEY, CDR2 SVGAGI. The CDR3 bases are TGTGCCAGCAGTGAACCGGGGTCTAATGAAAAACTGTTTTTT. The encoded protein is CASSEPGSNEKLFF.

The V call is TRBV4-3, the J call TRBJ1-6; 9 bases are a match to TRBD1. From germline, CDR1 is LGHNA and CDR2 YSLEER. J lost 9 bases, V lost 2 bases, and 8 bases had no gene match. The CDR3 runs to 16 residues. The CDR3 nucleotides are TGCGCCAGCAGCCAATCCCGGGACAGGGTTGGTTCACCCCTCCACTTT. This codes for CASSQSRDRVGSPLHF.

This clone was counted a few times. This sequence joins TRBV2 and TRBJ2-7; D uncertain. The V gene's germline CDR1 is SNHLY and CDR2 FYNNEI. The CDR3 is 13 amino acids. V lost 5 bases and J lost 0, with 8 bases in between. The CDR3 nucleotides read TGTGCCAGCAGTCAGACACCCTCCTACGAGCAGTACTTC. Translated, it gives CASSQTPSYEQYF.

V is TRBV19 and J is TRBJ1-5, with D perhaps TRBD1 (6 bases). CDR1 and CDR2 (germline): LNHDA, SQIVND (reference sequence). Trimming pared 4 bases from V and 4 bases from J, leaving 8 bases between. The CDR3 runs to 13 residues. The CDR3 DNA reads TGTGCCAGTAGTAATCAGGGGAATCAGCCCCAGCATTTT. As protein: CASSNQGNQPQHF.

This clone was counted only a few times. The V gene is TRBV7-9, the J gene TRBJ2-3; D gene uncertain. The germline CDR1 and CDR2 sequences are SEHNR and FQNEAQ (reference sequence). V shed 2 bases and J shed 3 bases, with 9 bases lying between them. The length of the CDR3 is 14 residues. The DNA for the CDR3 is TGTGCCAGCAGCTTAAACGGCGGTACAGATACGCAGTATTTT. This codes for CASSLNGGTDTQYF.

The chain uses TRBV30 and TRBJ1-6, with a possible D match to TRBD1 (5 bases). Germline V CDR1 and CDR2: GTSNPN, SVGIG (reference sequence). The CDR3 covers 15 residues. Deletions cut 5 bases from V and 5 bases from J, with 16 bases between. CDR3 residues: CAWGLWGANNSPLHF. CDR3 coding DNA: TGTGCCTGGGGGTTATGGGGCGCGAATAATTCACCCCTCCACTTT. Combining the CDR3 with reference TRBV30 and TRBJ1-6 gives the whole variable domain SQTIHQWPATLVQPVGSPLSLECTVEGTSNPNLYWYRQAAGRGLQLLFYSVGIGQISSEVPQNLSASRPQDRQFILSSKKLLLSDSGFYLCAWGLWGANNSPLHFGNGTRLTVT.